Listed below are T cell receptor beta chains from one sample, sequenced in a study of T cells in Graves' hyperthyroidism and ophthalmopathy. From the multiplex PCR reads, TCRdb called clonotypes with MiXCR, one entry per CDR3 protein. The data hold more than 300,000 distinct CDR3 sequences, with approximately 14% observed a single time. What was sequenced was blood. The receptors derive from a woman aged 25 to 39 with Graves' hyperthyroidism. CDR3s include the opening cysteine and the closing phenylalanine or tryptophan. Each record gives: J gene, CDR3 length, D gene, clone size, V gene, CDR3 protein, CDR3 DNA. A D gene is named only where the DNA matches it firmly. Part of the rows lack a size; the others show once, few, many or a class for expanded clones.

J gene: TRBJ1-1; CDR3 length: 14; D gene: -; clone size: many; V gene: TRBV7-8; CDR3 protein: CASSLVWGNTEAFF; CDR3 DNA: TGTGCCAGCAGCTTAGTATGGGGGAACACTGAAGCTTTCTTT
J gene: TRBJ2-1; CDR3 length: 15; D gene: TRBD2; clone size: -; V gene: TRBV27; CDR3 protein: CASRKLAGVYNEQFF; CDR3 DNA: TGTGCCAGCAGAAAACTAGCGGGAGTTTACAATGAGCAGTTCTTC
J gene: TRBJ2-1; CDR3 length: 15; D gene: -; clone size: many; V gene: TRBV20-1; CDR3 protein: CSAPVPGRQYNEQFF; CDR3 DNA: TGCAGTGCCCCCGTCCCGGGACGGCAGTACAATGAGCAGTTCTTC
J gene: TRBJ2-1; CDR3 length: 15; D gene: TRBD1; clone size: many; V gene: TRBV24-1; CDR3 protein: CATSEPGQGENEQFF; CDR3 DNA: TGTGCCACCAGTGAGCCGGGACAGGGGGAGAATGAGCAGTTCTTC
J gene: TRBJ2-7; CDR3 length: 14; D gene: -; clone size: many; V gene: TRBV11-2; CDR3 protein: CASSLLSGIYEQYF; CDR3 DNA: TGTGCCAGCAGCTTATTATCAGGGATCTACGAGCAGTACTTC
J gene: TRBJ2-1; CDR3 length: 11; D gene: -; clone size: many; V gene: TRBV20-1; CDR3 protein: CSARAGVEQFF; CDR3 DNA: TGCAGTGCTAGAGCGGGAGTAGAGCAGTTCTTC
J gene: TRBJ2-3; CDR3 length: 15; D gene: -; clone size: many; V gene: TRBV28; CDR3 protein: CASSLSGGPADTQYF; CDR3 DNA: TGTGCCAGCAGTTTAAGTGGAGGGCCCGCAGATACGCAGTATTTT
J gene: TRBJ2-2; CDR3 length: 12; D gene: -; clone size: few; V gene: TRBV7-9; CDR3 protein: CASSLEPGELFF; CDR3 DNA: TGTGCCAGCAGCTTGGAGCCCGGGGAGCTGTTTTTT
J gene: TRBJ1-6; CDR3 length: 12; D gene: -; clone size: many; V gene: TRBV15; CDR3 protein: CATSRDRTSLHF; CDR3 DNA: TGTGCCACCAGCAGAGATAGAACGTCCCTCCACTTT
J gene: TRBJ2-2; CDR3 length: 15; D gene: -; clone size: few; V gene: TRBV5-1; CDR3 protein: CASSLGHRNTGELFF; CDR3 DNA: TGCGCCAGCAGCTTAGGGCACCGGAACACCGGGGAGCTGTTTTTT
J gene: TRBJ1-2; CDR3 length: 14; D gene: -; clone size: -; V gene: TRBV4-1; CDR3 protein: CASSQSVGDYGYTF; CDR3 DNA: TGCGCCAGCAGCCAATCCGTAGGGGACTATGGCTACACCTTC
J gene: TRBJ2-2; CDR3 length: 15; D gene: -; clone size: many; V gene: TRBV11-2; CDR3 protein: CASSLYFENTGELFF; CDR3 DNA: TGTGCCAGCAGCTTATACTTCGAGAACACCGGGGAGCTGTTTTTT
J gene: TRBJ2-3; CDR3 length: 15; D gene: -; clone size: -; V gene: TRBV7-9; CDR3 protein: CASSSGDYNTDTQYF; CDR3 DNA: TGTGCCAGCAGTTCGGGCGATTATAACACAGATACGCAGTATTTT
J gene: TRBJ1-3; CDR3 length: 14; D gene: -; clone size: -; V gene: TRBV7-9; CDR3 protein: CASSRDRSGNTIYF; CDR3 DNA: TGTGCCAGCAGCCGCGACCGTTCTGGAAACACCATATATTTT
J gene: TRBJ2-3; CDR3 length: 16; D gene: TRBD2; clone size: -; V gene: TRBV10-3; CDR3 protein: CAISGRTSGSTDTQYF; CDR3 DNA: TGTGCCATCAGTGGTCGGACTAGCGGTAGCACAGATACGCAGTATTTT
J gene: TRBJ2-6; CDR3 length: 14; D gene: -; clone size: few; V gene: TRBV5-1; CDR3 protein: CATQGGPGANVLTF; CDR3 DNA: TGCGCCACGCAGGGGGGCCCTGGGGCCAACGTCCTGACTTTC
J gene: TRBJ2-1; CDR3 length: 15; D gene: TRBD2; clone size: many; V gene: TRBV2; CDR3 protein: CASRASGRAINEQFF; CDR3 DNA: TGTGCCAGCAGAGCGAGCGGGAGGGCAATCAATGAGCAGTTCTTC
J gene: TRBJ1-1; CDR3 length: 16; D gene: -; clone size: -; V gene: TRBV3-1; CDR3 protein: CASSLYRTALNTEAFF; CDR3 DNA: TGTGCCAGCAGCCTATACAGGACCGCTCTGAACACTGAAGCTTTCTTT
J gene: TRBJ2-7; CDR3 length: 15; D gene: -; clone size: many; V gene: TRBV20-1; CDR3 protein: CSASTGAGRTYEQYF; CDR3 DNA: TGCAGTGCTAGTACCGGAGCGGGCCGAACCTACGAGCAGTACTTC
J gene: TRBJ2-5; CDR3 length: 15; D gene: -; clone size: many; V gene: TRBV20-1; CDR3 protein: CSASTAQGFVMTQYF; CDR3 DNA: TGCAGTGCTAGTACTGCTCAGGGGTTCGTCATGACCCAGTACTTC
J gene: TRBJ2-1; CDR3 length: 20; D gene: TRBD2; clone size: many; V gene: TRBV7-9; CDR3 protein: CASSLSLGLAGTYPYNEQFF; CDR3 DNA: TGTGCCAGCAGCTTATCTCTGGGACTAGCGGGTACCTACCCCTACAATGAGCAGTTCTTC
J gene: TRBJ2-7; CDR3 length: 20; D gene: -; clone size: -; V gene: TRBV4-1; CDR3 protein: CASSQLQPPQLRRVCYEQYF; CDR3 DNA: TGCGCCAGCAGCCAACTTCAACCACCCCAGCTTAGGAGAGTGTGCTACGAGCAGTACTTC
J gene: TRBJ2-3; CDR3 length: 14; D gene: -; clone size: once; V gene: TRBV9; CDR3 protein: CASSVATPTDTQYF; CDR3 DNA: TGTGCCAGCAGCGTGGCCACACCCACAGATACGCAGTATTTT
J gene: TRBJ2-7; CDR3 length: 12; D gene: -; clone size: few; V gene: TRBV30; CDR3 protein: CAWGEDSYEQYF; CDR3 DNA: TGTGCCTGGGGGGAAGACTCCTACGAGCAGTACTTC
J gene: TRBJ2-2; CDR3 length: 14; D gene: TRBD2; clone size: many; V gene: TRBV11-2; CDR3 protein: CASSLGGRTGELFF; CDR3 DNA: TGTGCCAGCAGCTTAGGCGGGAGAACCGGGGAGCTGTTTTTT
J gene: TRBJ1-5; CDR3 length: 16; D gene: TRBD1; clone size: many; V gene: TRBV6-1; CDR3 protein: CASSRFPGQLNQPQHF; CDR3 DNA: TGTGCCAGCAGTCGTTTTCCGGGACAGCTCAATCAGCCCCAGCATTTT
J gene: TRBJ2-7; CDR3 length: 15; D gene: -; clone size: few; V gene: TRBV14; CDR3 protein: CASSPEAGIAYEQYF; CDR3 DNA: TGTGCCAGCAGCCCTGAGGCGGGGATCGCCTACGAGCAGTACTTC
J gene: TRBJ2-7; CDR3 length: 14; D gene: -; clone size: many; V gene: TRBV12-3/TRBV12-4; CDR3 protein: CASSLGLLSIEQYF; CDR3 DNA: TGTGCCAGCAGTTTGGGGCTTCTGAGCATCGAGCAGTACTTC
J gene: TRBJ1-5; CDR3 length: 14; D gene: -; clone size: many; V gene: TRBV9; CDR3 protein: CASSAGTPNQPQHF; CDR3 DNA: TGTGCCAGCAGCGCCGGGACACCCAATCAGCCCCAGCATTTT
J gene: TRBJ1-3; CDR3 length: 11; D gene: TRBD1; clone size: -; V gene: TRBV7-9; CDR3 protein: CAGEETGAIYF; CDR3 DNA: TGTGCCGGCGAGGAGACAGGGGCCATATATTTT
J gene: TRBJ2-1; CDR3 length: 15; D gene: TRBD2; clone size: few; V gene: TRBV5-4; CDR3 protein: CASSPLAGGGNEQFF; CDR3 DNA: TGTGCCAGCAGCCCCTTGGCGGGAGGGGGCAATGAGCAGTTCTTC
J gene: TRBJ2-1; CDR3 length: 16; D gene: -; clone size: -; V gene: TRBV4-3; CDR3 protein: CASSQAHGGVYNEQFF; CDR3 DNA: TGCGCCAGCAGCCAAGCTCACGGAGGGGTTTACAATGAGCAGTTCTTC
J gene: TRBJ2-1; CDR3 length: 14; D gene: -; clone size: many; V gene: TRBV28; CDR3 protein: CASPIRRSYNEQFF; CDR3 DNA: TGTGCCAGCCCCATACGGAGATCCTACAATGAGCAGTTCTTC
J gene: TRBJ2-2; CDR3 length: 15; D gene: -; clone size: few; V gene: TRBV19; CDR3 protein: CASRGRDRNTGELFF; CDR3 DNA: TGTGCCAGTAGGGGCAGGGATCGGAACACCGGGGAGCTGTTTTTT
J gene: TRBJ2-5; CDR3 length: 15; D gene: -; clone size: -; V gene: TRBV19; CDR3 protein: CASSIPGVGQETQYF; CDR3 DNA: TGTGCCAGTAGTATCCCCGGGGTTGGGCAAGAGACCCAGTACTTC
J gene: TRBJ2-1; CDR3 length: 16; D gene: TRBD1; clone size: many; V gene: TRBV28; CDR3 protein: CASSPSWDRAYNEQFF; CDR3 DNA: TGTGCCAGCAGCCCATCGTGGGACAGGGCCTACAATGAGCAGTTCTTC
J gene: TRBJ2-3; CDR3 length: 14; D gene: TRBD2; clone size: few; V gene: TRBV7-2; CDR3 protein: CASDLAGVLDTQYF; CDR3 DNA: TGTGCCAGCGATCTAGCGGGGGTTCTGGATACGCAGTATTTT
J gene: TRBJ2-3; CDR3 length: 16; D gene: TRBD2; clone size: many; V gene: TRBV6-1; CDR3 protein: CASSYPALAGGNTQYF; CDR3 DNA: TGTGCCAGCAGTTATCCGGCCCTAGCGGGAGGAAATACGCAGTATTTT
J gene: TRBJ2-7; CDR3 length: 15; D gene: TRBD2; clone size: -; V gene: TRBV11-2; CDR3 protein: CASSLEGSGSYEQYF; CDR3 DNA: TGTGCCAGCAGCTTAGAGGGTAGCGGGAGTTACGAGCAGTACTTC
J gene: TRBJ1-1; CDR3 length: 15; D gene: -; clone size: many; V gene: TRBV28; CDR3 protein: CASTPLAQAATEAFF; CDR3 DNA: TGTGCCAGCACCCCCCTGGCGCAGGCGGCCACTGAAGCTTTCTTT
J gene: TRBJ2-2; CDR3 length: 16; D gene: TRBD1; clone size: many; V gene: TRBV2; CDR3 protein: CASSVSGTGAPGELFF; CDR3 DNA: TGTGCCAGCAGCGTATCCGGGACAGGGGCACCAGGGGAGCTGTTTTTT
J gene: TRBJ1-1; CDR3 length: 14; D gene: -; clone size: many; V gene: TRBV7-3; CDR3 protein: CASSPNREFSEAFF; CDR3 DNA: TGTGCCAGCAGCCCGAACAGGGAGTTTTCTGAAGCTTTCTTT
J gene: TRBJ2-1; CDR3 length: 13; D gene: TRBD2; clone size: -; V gene: TRBV6-1; CDR3 protein: CASSELREGEQFF; CDR3 DNA: TGTGCCAGCAGTGAACTCAGGGAGGGTGAGCAGTTCTTC
J gene: TRBJ1-2; CDR3 length: 15; D gene: -; clone size: many; V gene: TRBV12-5; CDR3 protein: CARRGVGAISYGYTF; CDR3 DNA: TGTGCTAGGCGTGGCGTGGGGGCGATCAGCTATGGCTACACCTTC
J gene: TRBJ2-1; CDR3 length: 15; D gene: TRBD1; clone size: many; V gene: TRBV24-1; CDR3 protein: CATSEGQGGLNEQFF; CDR3 DNA: TGTGCCACCAGTGAAGGACAGGGGGGCCTCAATGAGCAGTTCTTC
J gene: TRBJ2-1; CDR3 length: 14; D gene: TRBD1; clone size: many; V gene: TRBV12-3/TRBV12-4; CDR3 protein: CASSFPGQGNEQFF; CDR3 DNA: TGTGCCAGCAGTTTTCCGGGACAGGGTAATGAGCAGTTCTTC